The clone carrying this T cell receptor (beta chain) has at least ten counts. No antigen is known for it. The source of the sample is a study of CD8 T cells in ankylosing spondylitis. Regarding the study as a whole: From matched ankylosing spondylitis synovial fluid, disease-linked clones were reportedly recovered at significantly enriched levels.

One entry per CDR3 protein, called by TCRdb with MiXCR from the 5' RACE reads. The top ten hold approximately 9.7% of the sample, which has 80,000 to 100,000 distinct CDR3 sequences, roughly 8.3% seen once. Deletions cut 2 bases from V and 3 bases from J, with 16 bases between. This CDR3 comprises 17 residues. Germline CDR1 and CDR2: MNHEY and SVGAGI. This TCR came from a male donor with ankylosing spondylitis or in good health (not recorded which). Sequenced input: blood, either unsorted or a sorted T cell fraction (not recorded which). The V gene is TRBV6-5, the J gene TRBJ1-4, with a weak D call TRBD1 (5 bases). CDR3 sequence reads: CASSYRTHRKANEKLFF. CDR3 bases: TGTGCCAGCAGTTACAGAACGCACAGGAAGGCTAATGAAAAACTGTTTTTT.